This record concerns one T cell receptor beta chain sequence. Authors' analysis steps: Amplified reference gene primers provided the basis for estimating nucleated cell counts. Sequencing used immunoSEQ multiplex PCR; TCRdb keeps in-frame clones, though not all of them. D and trimming come from the DNA, and the V and J calls and clone size come from that table. The sample comprises 65,000 to 95,000 clones, roughly 82% of which are singletons, and approximately 20% rests with the top ten. The data stem from a study of blood T cell repertoires in COVID-19. The wider study: Donors in the United States, Italy and Spain gave samples during acute or convalescent COVID-19. The cDNA or gDNA used as material had been derived from T cells, B-cell-depleted T cells, or PBMCs.

CDR1 SGHTA and CDR2 FQGNSA come from the germline V gene. This CDR3 has 13 residues. Trimming cost V 0 bases and J 4 bases; bases outside gene matches: 0. Sequences were obtained from peripheral blood. This sequence joins TRBV7-2 and TRBJ2-7; 7 positions agree with TRBD2. The clonotype was recovered from a woman aged 45-59 years with acute or convalescent COVID-19. This chain's CDR3 is CASSLAGGYEQYF. CDR3 sequence (DNA): TGTGCCAGCAGCTTAGCGGGGGGGTACGAGCAGTACTTC.